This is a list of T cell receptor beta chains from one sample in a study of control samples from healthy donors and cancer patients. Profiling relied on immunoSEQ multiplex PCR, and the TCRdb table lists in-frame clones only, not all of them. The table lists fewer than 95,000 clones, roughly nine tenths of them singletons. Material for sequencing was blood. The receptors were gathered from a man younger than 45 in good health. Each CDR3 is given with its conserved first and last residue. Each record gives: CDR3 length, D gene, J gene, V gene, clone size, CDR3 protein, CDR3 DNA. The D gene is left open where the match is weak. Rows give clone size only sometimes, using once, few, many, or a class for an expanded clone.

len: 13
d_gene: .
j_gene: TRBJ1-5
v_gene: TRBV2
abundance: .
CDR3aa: CASNGGGNQPQHF
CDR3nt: TGTGCCAGCAATGGGGGCGGCAATCAGCCCCAGCATTTT

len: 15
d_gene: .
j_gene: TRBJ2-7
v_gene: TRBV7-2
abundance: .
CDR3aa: CASHAPVDPLYEQYF
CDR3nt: TGTGCCAGCCACGCCCCGGTGGACCCACTCTACGAGCAGTACTTC

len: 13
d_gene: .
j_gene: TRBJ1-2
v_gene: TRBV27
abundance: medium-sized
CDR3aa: CASSFGPAYGYTF
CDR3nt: TGTGCCAGCAGTTTTGGGCCAGCTTATGGCTACACCTTC

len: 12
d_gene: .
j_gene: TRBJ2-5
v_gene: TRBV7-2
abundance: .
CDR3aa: CASTLFQETQYF
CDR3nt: TGTGCCAGCACCCTCTTCCAAGAGACCCAGTACTTC

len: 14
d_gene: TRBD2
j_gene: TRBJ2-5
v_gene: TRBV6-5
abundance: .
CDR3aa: CASNSGGSQETQYF
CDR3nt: TGTGCCAGCAACTCCGGGGGGTCTCAAGAGACCCAGTACTTC

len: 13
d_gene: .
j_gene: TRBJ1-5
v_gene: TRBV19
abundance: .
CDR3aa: CASSIEDNQPQHF
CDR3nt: TGTGCCAGTAGTATAGAGGATAATCAGCCCCAGCATTTT

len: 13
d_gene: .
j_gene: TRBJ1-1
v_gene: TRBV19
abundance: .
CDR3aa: CASSLGDGTEAFF
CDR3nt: TGTGCCAGTAGCCTGGGGGATGGCACTGAAGCTTTCTTT

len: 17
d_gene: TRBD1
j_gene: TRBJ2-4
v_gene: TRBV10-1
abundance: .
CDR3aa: CASWSRDRGLAKNIQYF
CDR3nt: TGCGCCAGCTGGTCCCGGGACAGGGGACTAGCCAAAAACATTCAGTACTTC

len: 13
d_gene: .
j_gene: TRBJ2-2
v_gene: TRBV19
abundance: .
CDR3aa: CASTSFYTGELFF
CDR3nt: TGTGCCAGTACCTCCTTTTACACCGGGGAGCTGTTTTTT

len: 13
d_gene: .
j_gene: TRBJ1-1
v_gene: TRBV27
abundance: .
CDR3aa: CASSAWVNTEAFF
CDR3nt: TGTGCCAGCAGTGCGTGGGTGAACACTGAAGCTTTCTTT

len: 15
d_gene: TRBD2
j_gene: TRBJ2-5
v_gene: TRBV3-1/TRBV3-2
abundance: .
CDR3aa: CASSQVAGGQETQYF
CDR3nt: TGTGCCAGCAGCCAGGTAGCGGGGGGACAAGAGACCCAGTACTTC

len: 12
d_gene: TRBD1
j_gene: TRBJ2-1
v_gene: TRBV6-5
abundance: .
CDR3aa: CASSYSTGEQFF
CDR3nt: TGTGCCAGCAGTTACTCGACAGGGGAGCAGTTCTTC

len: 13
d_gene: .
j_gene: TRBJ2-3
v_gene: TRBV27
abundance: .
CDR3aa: CASSSTVADTQYF
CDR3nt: TGTGCCAGCAGTTCGACAGTCGCAGATACGCAGTATTTT

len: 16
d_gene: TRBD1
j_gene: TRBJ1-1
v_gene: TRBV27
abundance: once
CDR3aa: CASRSGTGALRTEAFF
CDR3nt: TGTGCCAGCAGGTCCGGGACAGGAGCTCTTCGGACTGAAGCTTTCTTT

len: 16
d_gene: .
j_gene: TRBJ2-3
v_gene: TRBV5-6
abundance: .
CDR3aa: CASSLVGGASTDTQYF
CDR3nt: TGTGCCAGCAGCTTGGTAGGGGGGGCTAGCACAGATACGCAGTATTTT

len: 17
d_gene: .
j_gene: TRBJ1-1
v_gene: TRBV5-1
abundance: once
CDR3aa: CASSPTGLQTMNTEAFF
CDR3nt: TGCGCCAGCAGCCCAACTGGGTTACAGACCATGAACACTGAAGCTTTCTTT

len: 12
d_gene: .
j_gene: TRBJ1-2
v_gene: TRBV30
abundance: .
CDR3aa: CAWGYTRRDYTF
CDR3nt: TGTGCCTGGGGCTACACACGGAGGGACTACACCTTC

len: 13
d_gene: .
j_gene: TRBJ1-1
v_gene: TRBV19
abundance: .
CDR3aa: CASSVQPNTEAFF
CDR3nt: TGTGCCAGTAGTGTACAGCCGAACACTGAAGCTTTCTTT